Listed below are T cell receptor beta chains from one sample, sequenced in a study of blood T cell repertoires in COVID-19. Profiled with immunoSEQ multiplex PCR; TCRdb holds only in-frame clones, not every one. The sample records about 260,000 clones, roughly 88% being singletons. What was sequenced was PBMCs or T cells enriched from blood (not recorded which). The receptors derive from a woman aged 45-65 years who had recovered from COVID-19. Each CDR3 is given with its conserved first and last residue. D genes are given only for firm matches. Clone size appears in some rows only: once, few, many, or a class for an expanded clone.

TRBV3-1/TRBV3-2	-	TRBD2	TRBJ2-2	CASSPLRTRNTGELFF	TGTGCCAGCAGCCCACTCCGGACTAGGAACACCGGGGAGCTGTTTTTT
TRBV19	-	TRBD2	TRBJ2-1	CASSSPGLASTEQFF	TGTGCCAGTAGTTCACCTGGACTAGCGTCTACTGAGCAGTTCTTC
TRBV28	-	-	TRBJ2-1	CASSLNPGVPRNEQFF	TGTGCCAGCAGTTTAAACCCGGGGGTACCTCGCAATGAGCAGTTCTTC
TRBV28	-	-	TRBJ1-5	CASSPRTLNQPQHF	TGTGCCAGCAGTCCCAGAACCCTTAATCAGCCCCAGCATTTT
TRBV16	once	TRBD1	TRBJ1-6	CASSQSSGGGRPLHF	TGTGCCAGCAGCCAATCTTCAGGGGGCGGCAGGCCCCTCCACTTT
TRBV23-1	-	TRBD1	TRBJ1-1	CASSQSGGGKGAATTEAFF	TGCGCCAGCAGTCAATCCGGTGGTGGGAAGGGGGCTGCGACGACTGAAGCTTTCTTT
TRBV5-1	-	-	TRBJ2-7	CASSRLGTQNHEQYF	TGCGCCAGCAGCCGGTTAGGAACACAGAACCACGAGCAGTACTTC
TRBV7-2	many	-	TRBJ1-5	CASSPGGGHGNQPQHF	TGTGCCAGCAGCCCCGGCGGGGGGCACGGCAATCAGCCCCAGCATTTT
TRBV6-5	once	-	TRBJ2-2	CASSYSGLANTGELFF	TGTGCCAGCAGTTATTCGGGGTTGGCGAACACCGGGGAGCTGTTTTTT
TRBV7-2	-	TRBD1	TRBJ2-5	CASSWKGAETQYF	TGTGCCAGCAGCTGGAAGGGGGCTGAGACCCAGTACTTC
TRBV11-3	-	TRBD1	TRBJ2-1	CASSFGTGRSSYNEQFF	TGTGCCAGCAGCTTTGGGACAGGGCGAAGCTCCTACAATGAGCAGTTCTTC
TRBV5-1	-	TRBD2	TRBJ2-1	CASSPLAGWDEQFF	TGCGCCAGCAGCCCTTTAGCGGGGTGGGATGAGCAGTTCTTC
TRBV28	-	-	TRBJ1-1	CASLGQSNTEAFF	TGTGCCTCCCTCGGACAGAGTAACACTGAAGCTTTCTTT
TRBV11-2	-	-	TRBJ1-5	CASSPLGDQPQHF	TGTGCCAGCAGCCCGCTAGGGGATCAGCCCCAGCATTTT
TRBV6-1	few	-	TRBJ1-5	CASSEPIYSPQPQHF	TGTGCCAGCAGTGAGCCGATATACTCACCCCAGCCCCAGCATTTT
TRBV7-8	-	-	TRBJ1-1	CASSLAQGLGTEAFF	TGTGCCAGCAGCTTAGCACAGGGATTGGGCACTGAAGCTTTCTTT
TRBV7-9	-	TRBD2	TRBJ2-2	CASSLHGLAGRDGGELFF	TGTGCCAGCAGCTTACATGGACTAGCGGGAAGAGATGGCGGGGAGCTGTTTTTT
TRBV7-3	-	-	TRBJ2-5	CASSPGGDRAETQYF	TGTGCCAGCAGCCCAGGAGGGGATCGGGCAGAGACCCAGTACTTC
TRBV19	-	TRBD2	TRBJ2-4	CASSIAGGHIQYF	TGTGCCAGTAGTATAGCGGGGGGACACATTCAGTACTTC
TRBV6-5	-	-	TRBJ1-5	CASTHRGSNQPQHF	TGTGCCAGCACCCATCGAGGGAGCAATCAGCCCCAGCATTTT
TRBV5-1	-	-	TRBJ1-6	CASSLGSNSPLHF	TGCGCCAGCAGCTTGGGCAGTAATTCACCCCTCCACTTT
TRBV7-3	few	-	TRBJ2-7	CASRRGTDSYEQYF	TGTGCCAGCAGGCGCGGGACCGATTCCTACGAGCAGTACTTC
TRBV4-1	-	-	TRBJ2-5	CASSHNEGGETQYF	TGCGCCAGCAGTCACAACGAGGGTGGGGAGACCCAGTACTTC
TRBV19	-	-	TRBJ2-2	CASSSDNLNTGELFF	TGTGCCAGTAGTAGCGACAACTTGAACACCGGGGAGCTGTTTTTT
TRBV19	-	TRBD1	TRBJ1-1	CASSTDRRNTEAFF	TGTGCCAGTAGTACGGACAGGAGGAACACTGAAGCTTTCTTT
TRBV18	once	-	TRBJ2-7	CASSAARGPYEQYF	TGTGCCAGCTCGGCCGCCAGGGGTCCGTACGAGCAGTACTTC
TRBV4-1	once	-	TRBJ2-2	CASSLLQGTGELFF	TGCGCCAGCAGCCTCCTCCAGGGCACCGGGGAGCTGTTTTTT
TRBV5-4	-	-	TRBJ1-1	CASSLVGVFNTEAFF	TGTGCCAGCAGCTTGGTTGGAGTTTTTAACACTGAAGCTTTCTTT
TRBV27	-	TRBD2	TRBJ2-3	CASSLQREGPFDTQYF	TGTGCCAGCAGTTTACAGCGGGAGGGCCCTTTTGATACGCAGTATTTT
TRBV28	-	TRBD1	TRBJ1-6	CASSLRTGQSSYNSPLHF	TGTGCCAGCAGTTTAAGGACAGGGCAAAGCTCCTATAATTCACCCCTCCACTTT
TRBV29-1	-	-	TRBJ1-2	CSVEATNYGYTF	TGCAGCGTCGAGGCAACCAACTATGGCTACACCTTC
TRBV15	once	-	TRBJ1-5	CATSRATESNQPQHF	TGTGCCACCAGCAGAGCTACAGAGAGCAATCAGCCCCAGCATTTT
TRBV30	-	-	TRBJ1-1	CAWSVGTLLNTEAFF	TGTGCCTGGAGTGTAGGGACTCTGCTGAACACTGAAGCTTTCTTT
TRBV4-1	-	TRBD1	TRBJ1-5	CASSQDRGNNQPQHF	TGCGCCAGCAGCCAAGACAGGGGGAACAATCAGCCCCAGCATTTT
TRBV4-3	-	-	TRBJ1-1	CASSQDGGAGTEAFF	TGCGCCAGCAGCCAAGATGGAGGGGCGGGCACTGAAGCTTTCTTT
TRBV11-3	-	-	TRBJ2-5	CASSQRFGGRETQYF	TGTGCCAGCAGCCAGAGGTTCGGGGGGCGAGAGACCCAGTACTTC
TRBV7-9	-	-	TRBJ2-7	CASSLELSSYEQYF	TGTGCCAGCAGCTTAGAACTAAGCTCCTACGAGCAGTACTTC
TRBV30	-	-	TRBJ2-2	CAWSVFRLENTGELFF	TGTGCCTGGAGTGTATTCAGACTCGAGAACACCGGGGAGCTGTTTTTT
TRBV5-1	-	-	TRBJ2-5	CASSLGQKQETQYF	TGCGCCAGCAGCTTGGGACAAAAGCAAGAGACCCAGTACTTC
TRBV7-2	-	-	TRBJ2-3	CASSSLTWDTQYF	TGTGCCAGCAGCTCTCTGACTTGGGATACGCAGTATTTT
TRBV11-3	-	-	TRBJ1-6	CASSQDSTNSPLHF	TGTGCCAGCAGCCAAGACAGTACCAATTCACCCCTCCACTTT